Each of the 25 T cell receptor beta chains below was sequenced from the same sample in a study of cytomegalovirus exposure and HLA in healthy donors. The PCR employed 60 Vbeta primers together with 13 Jbeta primers. Profiling relied on immunoSEQ multiplex PCR, and the TCRdb table lists in-frame clones only, not all of them. The table records around 64,000 clones, approximately 75% of them present only once. Sequencing was done on a sample of PBMCs. Every receptor here comes from a man under 40 in good health and CMV-seropositive.

The chain combines TRBV28 with TRBJ2-4, with D possibly being TRBD1 (6 bases). CDR3 size: 15 residues. Trimming shortened V by 7 bases and J by 5 bases, and 18 bases separated the two germline ends. Per germline, CDR1 MDHEN and CDR2 SYDVKM. The CDR3 nucleotides are TGTGCCAGCATGGAAAACAGGGCTGGGGAAAACATTCAGTACTTC. Amino acids: CASMENRAGENIQYF.

This CDR3 is CTSSLRKGLAGCTDTQYF. CDR3 DNA: TGCACCAGCAGCCTCCGGAAAGGACTAGCGGGATGCACAGATACGCAGTATTTT. The V gene is TRBV1, the J gene TRBJ2-3; the table's D call TRBD2 went unverified against the DNA. TRBV1 is classified as a pseudogene. There are 18 residues in the CDR3.

This sequence joins TRBV6-6 and TRBJ2-5; D may be TRBD2 (5 bases). The CDR3 contains 14 residues. CDR1 is MNHNY and CDR2 is SVGAGI in the germline V gene (reference sequence). V was cut by 0 bases and J by 2 bases, with 7 bases left in between. The CDR3 bases are TGTGCCAGCAGTTACTCGACGGGGCAAGAGACCCAGTACTTC. Amino acid sequence: CASSYSTGQETQYF.

The chain uses TRBV11-2 and TRBJ1-2, with D possibly matching TRBD1 (5 bases). Germline V gene data show CDR1 as SGHAT and CDR2 as FQNNGV. The CDR3 covers 14 residues. With 5 bases removed from V and 4 bases from J, the gap between germline ends came to 14 bases. Here the CDR3 DNA reads TGTGCCAGCAGCCTGAGACGTAGGGGCTATGGCTACACCTTC. As protein: CASSLRRRGYGYTF.

In this sample, this clone turned up a few times. The chain joins TRBV6-4 to TRBJ2-5; possibly TRBD2 for D (5 bases). The CDR3 is 15 residues long. V was clipped by 6 bases and J by 2 bases, with 16 bases between them. Germline V CDR1 and CDR2: MRHNA, SNTAGT. CDR3 sequence: CASSRLSGSQETQYF. In DNA form, the CDR3 reads TGTGCCAGCAGCCGTCTCAGCGGATCTCAAGAGACCCAGTACTTC.

CDR3 amino acids: CASSPGGNNQPQHF. The CDR3 DNA reads TGTGCCAGCTCACCTGGGGGGAACAATCAGCCCCAGCATTTT. This chain uses TRBV18 with TRBJ1-5, with a possible D match to TRBD1 (5 bases). The CDR3 length is 14 residues. Trimming took off 3 bases at V and 3 bases at J, with 9 bases between the two ends. The V gene's germline CDR1 is KGHSH and CDR2 LQKENI.

The chain is built from TRBV7-9 and TRBJ1-1, with TRBD1 matching over 8 bases. Unmatched junction bases numbered 7, after V lost 5 bases and J lost 5 bases. The germline V gene has CDR1 SEHNR and CDR2 FQNEAQ (reference sequence). The CDR3 consists of 14 residues. The CDR3 spells CASSPTGGGTEAFF. In DNA, the CDR3 is TGTGCCAGCAGCCCCACAGGGGGGGGGACTGAAGCTTTCTTT.

The rearrangement uses TRBV19 and TRBJ1-1; 9 bases map to TRBD1. Looked up from germline, CDR1 is LNHDA and CDR2 is SQIVND (reference sequence). With 6 bases clipped from V and 5 bases from J, the junction kept 4 bases outside the gene matches. The CDR3 consists of 13 residues. The CDR3 spells CASRRQGETEAFF. The CDR3, as DNA: TGTGCCAGTAGGCGACAGGGGGAGACTGAAGCTTTCTTT.

The V call is TRBV6-5, the J call TRBJ1-4; the D is unclear. The germline V gene encodes CDR1 MNHEY and CDR2 SVGAGI. This CDR3 region has 15 residues. The germline V and J ends were trimmed by 2 bases and 3 bases, with 10 bases remaining between them. CDR3 region: CASSYGGFANEKLFF. The CDR3 DNA sequence: TGTGCCAGCAGTTACGGCGGGTTCGCTAATGAAAAACTGTTTTTT.

This sequence joins TRBV6-1 and TRBJ2-2, with D possibly TRBD2 on 6 matching bases. Per germline, CDR1 MNHNS and CDR2 SASEGT. V was cut by 6 bases and J by 0 bases, with 11 bases left in between. The CDR3 extends over 15 amino acids. CDR3 amino acids: CASSSRLANTGELFF. The CDR3 nucleotides are TGTGCCAGCAGCTCCAGACTAGCGAACACCGGGGAGCTGTTTTTT.

Here the CDR3 reads CAWSGDSLMNEQFF. In DNA form, the CDR3 reads TGTGCCTGGAGTGGAGACAGCCTCATGAATGAGCAGTTCTTC. This chain links TRBV30 with TRBJ2-1; D is perhaps TRBD1 (5 bases). With 1 base removed from V and 7 bases from J, the gap between germline ends came to 14 bases. The germline gives CDR1 GTSNPN, CDR2 SVGIG (reference sequence). This CDR3 is built from 14 residues.

The J gene is TRBJ2-3, the V gene TRBV4-2; 10 nucleotides agree with TRBD2. CDR1 LGHNA and CDR2 YNFKEQ come from the germline V gene. Trimming at V came to 2 bases and at J to 2 bases, leaving 13 bases not matched to a gene. The CDR3 extends over 19 amino acids. CDR3: CASSQTSGALYRATDTQYF. CDR3 DNA: TGTGCCAGCAGCCAAACTAGCGGGGCTTTGTATCGGGCCACAGATACGCAGTATTTT.

This clone occurred once. The chain has TRBV5-6 and TRBJ1-2; 7 positions agree with TRBD1. CDR3 length: 13 residues. Trimming at V came to 4 bases and at J to 4 bases, leaving 4 bases not matched to a gene. Germline V gene lookup returns CDR1 SGHDT and CDR2 YYEEEE. In nucleotides, the CDR3 is TGTGCCAGCAGCATAAGACAGGGCTATGGCTACACCTTC. Residues: CASSIRQGYGYTF.

The CDR3 sequence: CASSLARAVGSNQPQHF. In DNA, the CDR3 is TGTGCCAGCAGCTTAGCGCGGGCAGTTGGAAGCAATCAGCCCCAGCATTTT. This chain links TRBV7-2 with TRBJ1-5, with unresolved D. Trimming cost V 0 bases and J 1 base, with 13 bases left between them. The germline CDR1 and CDR2 sequences are SGHTA and FQGNSA. This CDR3 is 17 amino acids long.

V gene TRBV7-9 combines with J gene TRBJ1-6; D not resolved. V was trimmed by 3 bases and J by 7 bases, leaving 4 bases between them. The CDR3 covers 12 residues. Germline lookup yields CDR1 SEHNR and CDR2 FQNEAQ (reference sequence). CDR3 sequence: CASSLENSPLHF. The CDR3 DNA follows: TGTGCCAGCAGCTTGGAGAATTCACCCCTCCACTTT.

V is TRBV15 and J is TRBJ1-4; D is unresolved. Trimming removed 1 base from V and 2 bases from J, with 8 bases in between. This CDR3 is 15 amino acids long. Per germline, CDR1 LNHNV and CDR2 YYDKDF (reference sequence). The CDR3 DNA sequence: TGTGCCACCAGCAGAGCTAGAGTGACTAATGAAAAACTGTTTTTT. Translating it yields CATSRARVTNEKLFF.

The V gene is TRBV6-1, the J gene TRBJ2-1, with unresolved D. The germline CDR1 and CDR2 sequences are MNHNS and SASEGT. V lost 8 bases and J lost 0, with 8 bases in between. There are 13 residues in the CDR3. CDR3 residues: CASLRSSYNEQFF. In DNA, the CDR3 is TGTGCCAGCTTAAGGAGCTCCTACAATGAGCAGTTCTTC.

This rearrangement joins TRBV4-3 to TRBJ2-2; 8 bases line up with TRBD2. J lost 4 bases, V lost 2 bases, and 3 bases had no gene match. The CDR3 sequence is 15 residues long. CDR1 is LGHNA, CDR2 YSLEER, per germline. DNA for the CDR3: TGCGCCAGCAGCCAATCGCGGGGGGTCACCGGGGAGCTGTTTTTT. Translating it yields CASSQSRGVTGELFF.

The chain combines TRBV5-6 with TRBJ2-5, with D unresolved. This CDR3 spans 13 amino acids. Germline CDR1 and CDR2: SGHDT and YYEEEE. Between the trimmed V and J ends, which lost 1 base and 6 bases, there was a span of 10 bases. The CDR3 nucleotides read TGTGCCAGCAGCTTGTACGGGTTTCAGACCCAGTACTTC. Translating it yields CASSLYGFQTQYF.

This chain uses TRBV19 with TRBJ2-3, with TRBD1 matching over 7 bases. The V segment lost 9 bases and the J segment 2 bases; nucleotides outside the gene matches: 5. Germline lookup yields CDR1 LNHDA and CDR2 SQIVND (reference sequence). The CDR3 sequence is 13 residues long. For the CDR3, the DNA is TGTGCCAGCCGGACAGGAGCCACAGATACGCAGTATTTT. Amino acid sequence: CASRTGATDTQYF.

The table lists this clone with a count of one. This chain connects TRBV18 to TRBJ1-5; no reliable D call. The CDR3 extends over 14 amino acids. V was pared by 3 bases and J by 0 bases, with 6 bases between. Germline V gives CDR1 KGHSH, CDR2 LQKENI. The CDR3 DNA reads as TGTGCCAGCTCACCGAACATTAGCAATCAGCCCCAGCATTTT. Translating gives CASSPNISNQPQHF.

The chain combines TRBV11-2 with TRBJ1-2; D is possibly TRBD1 (6 bases). This CDR3 has 17 residues. Germline V gene data show CDR1 as SGHAT and CDR2 as FQNNGV. V gave up 3 bases and J gave up 3 bases, with 20 bases separating them. The CDR3 is CASSFGGGGGDHYGYTF. DNA of the CDR3: TGTGCCAGCAGCTTCGGCGGGGGAGGGGGAGATCACTATGGCTACACCTTC.

V usage is TRBV5-1 and J usage is TRBJ1-5, with D tentatively TRBD1 (6 bases). The V gene lost 4 bases and the J gene lost 1 base, with 12 bases spanning the gap. Germline assignment: CDR1 SGHRS and CDR2 YFSETQ. The CDR3 runs to 15 residues. CDR3 sequence (DNA): TGCGCCAGCAGCCCACAGGGAGGGAGCAATCAGCCCCAGCATTTT. Residues: CASSPQGGSNQPQHF.

This clone was counted a single time. The chain employs TRBV4-3 and TRBJ1-2; D may be TRBD1 (5 bases). V was trimmed by 0 bases and J by 8 bases, leaving 13 bases between them. Germline CDR1 and CDR2: LGHNA and YSLEER. The CDR3 totals 14 residues. CDR3 sequence: CASSQERDSVGYTF. In DNA, the CDR3 is TGCGCCAGCAGCCAAGAGCGGGACTCGGTGGGCTACACCTTC.

The V gene is TRBV18, the J gene TRBJ1-2; no clear D. This CDR3 has 14 amino acids. Germline CDR1 KGHSH, CDR2 LQKENI. Trimming pared 1 base from V and 6 bases from J, leaving 12 bases between. CDR3 DNA: TGTGCCAGCTCACCACTTAACGTGCAGGATGGCTACACCTTC. Residues: CASSPLNVQDGYTF.